These T cell receptor beta chains were read from a single sample in a study of blood T cell repertoires in COVID-19. Sequenced by immunoSEQ multiplex PCR; TCRdb stores in-frame clones only, minus some. The table includes fewer than 250,000 clones, under 90% detected once. The sample consisted of peripheral blood. The source of these receptors is a man aged 30 to 45 with active or convalescent COVID-19. Each CDR3 is given with its conserved first and last residue. Each record gives: V gene, clone size, D gene, J gene, CDR3 DNA, CDR3 protein. The D gene is left open where the match is weak. Not every row has a clone size; where given, it reads once, few, many or a size class.

v_call: TRBV7-8
clone_size: -
d_call: -
j_call: TRBJ1-2
cdr3_nt: TGTGCCAGCAGCGGGAACAGGGAACTCTATGGCTACACCTTC
cdr3_aa: CASSGNRELYGYTF

v_call: TRBV2
clone_size: once
d_call: -
j_call: TRBJ1-1
cdr3_nt: TGTGCCAGCAGTGAAGAAGGGACAAAGAACACTGAAGCTTTCTTT
cdr3_aa: CASSEEGTKNTEAFF

v_call: TRBV5-6
clone_size: -
d_call: -
j_call: TRBJ2-1
cdr3_nt: TGTGCCAGCACCCCCGAGGGTGTCAGTTACAATGAGCAGTTCTTC
cdr3_aa: CASTPEGVSYNEQFF

v_call: TRBV25-1
clone_size: -
d_call: TRBD2
j_call: TRBJ2-7
cdr3_nt: TGTGCCAGCAGTGTATTAGGACTAGCGGGTTCCTACGAGCAGTACTTC
cdr3_aa: CASSVLGLAGSYEQYF

v_call: TRBV6-1
clone_size: -
d_call: TRBD1
j_call: TRBJ1-3
cdr3_nt: TGTGCCAGCAGTCCGACAGGGGCTGGAAACACCATATATTTT
cdr3_aa: CASSPTGAGNTIYF

v_call: TRBV9
clone_size: -
d_call: TRBD1
j_call: TRBJ2-7
cdr3_nt: TGTGCCAGCAGCTTCCGGGACAGGGGGGACTACGAGCAGTACTTC
cdr3_aa: CASSFRDRGDYEQYF

v_call: TRBV5-4
clone_size: -
d_call: TRBD1
j_call: TRBJ2-1
cdr3_nt: TGTGCCAGCAGCTTGAAAATTAAGGGGGCTGACTACAATGAGCAGTTCTTC
cdr3_aa: CASSLKIKGADYNEQFF

v_call: TRBV2
clone_size: -
d_call: -
j_call: TRBJ2-2
cdr3_nt: TGTGCCAGCAAGCGTGAGATGAACACCGGGGAGCTGTTTTTT
cdr3_aa: CASKREMNTGELFF

v_call: TRBV28
clone_size: -
d_call: TRBD1
j_call: TRBJ1-3
cdr3_nt: TGTGCCAGCAGCCCTAGGACCGGGACAGGGAGGTTTGGAAACACCATATATTTT
cdr3_aa: CASSPRTGTGRFGNTIYF

v_call: TRBV28
clone_size: -
d_call: -
j_call: TRBJ1-2
cdr3_nt: TGTGCCAGCAGCCCTACTCGGGGGAACTATGGCTACACCTTC
cdr3_aa: CASSPTRGNYGYTF

v_call: TRBV27
clone_size: -
d_call: TRBD1
j_call: TRBJ1-1
cdr3_nt: TGTGCCAGCAGTTTAGGGAGGGACAGGGGCCGCGATGCTTTCTTT
cdr3_aa: CASSLGRDRGRDAFF

v_call: TRBV7-2
clone_size: -
d_call: -
j_call: TRBJ2-5
cdr3_nt: TGTGCCAGCAGCCCGCCGGGGGTAGCCCCTATGGGCCAAGAGACCCAGTACTTC
cdr3_aa: CASSPPGVAPMGQETQYF

v_call: TRBV9
clone_size: -
d_call: -
j_call: TRBJ2-5
cdr3_nt: TGTGCCAGCAGCGTAGGAGGAGAGACCCAGTACTTC
cdr3_aa: CASSVGGETQYF

v_call: TRBV2
clone_size: many
d_call: -
j_call: TRBJ2-5
cdr3_nt: TGTGCCAGCAGGGAGAGTGAGACCCAGTACTTC
cdr3_aa: CASRESETQYF

v_call: TRBV18
clone_size: -
d_call: TRBD1
j_call: TRBJ2-4
cdr3_nt: TGTGCCAGCTCACCACCGCGTCAGGGGGAAGCCAAAAACATTCAGTACTTC
cdr3_aa: CASSPPRQGEAKNIQYF

v_call: TRBV7-2
clone_size: -
d_call: TRBD2
j_call: TRBJ2-2
cdr3_nt: TGTGCCAGCAGCTCCTTGGAGGGTAGCGGGAGGTTTCATCAAGGGGAGCTGTTTTTT
cdr3_aa: CASSSLEGSGRFHQGELFF

v_call: TRBV24-1
clone_size: -
d_call: TRBD1
j_call: TRBJ2-3
cdr3_nt: TGTGCCACCAGTGACATCCGGGACAGCCTCACAGATACGCAGTATTTT
cdr3_aa: CATSDIRDSLTDTQYF

v_call: TRBV5-1
clone_size: -
d_call: -
j_call: TRBJ2-2
cdr3_nt: TGCGCCAGCAGTCCCTCCGCCAGGGAGAACACCGGGGAGCTGTTTTTT
cdr3_aa: CASSPSARENTGELFF

v_call: TRBV18
clone_size: -
d_call: -
j_call: TRBJ1-3
cdr3_nt: TGTGCCAGCTCTCAACAGGGAGATGGAAACACCATATATTTT
cdr3_aa: CASSQQGDGNTIYF

v_call: TRBV7-2
clone_size: -
d_call: TRBD1
j_call: TRBJ1-3
cdr3_nt: TGTGCCAGCAGCCGGACAGGTGGGGAGACCATATATTTT
cdr3_aa: CASSRTGGETIYF

v_call: TRBV18
clone_size: -
d_call: TRBD1
j_call: TRBJ2-6
cdr3_nt: TGTGCCAGCTCACGGGACAGGGGTGGCTCTGGGGCCAACGTCCTGACTTTC
cdr3_aa: CASSRDRGGSGANVLTF

v_call: TRBV11-2
clone_size: once
d_call: TRBD1
j_call: TRBJ2-2
cdr3_nt: TGTGCCAGCAGCTTTGGACAGGGGACCGGGGAGCTGTTTTTT
cdr3_aa: CASSFGQGTGELFF

v_call: TRBV29-1
clone_size: -
d_call: -
j_call: TRBJ2-1
cdr3_nt: TGCAGCGTTTACTGGACTACTCAGTTCTTC
cdr3_aa: CSVYWTTQFF

v_call: TRBV5-4
clone_size: -
d_call: TRBD1
j_call: TRBJ1-1
cdr3_nt: TGTGCCAGCAGCTTTGGGACAGGGGGCGTGATGGCATTCTTT
cdr3_aa: CASSFGTGGVMAFF

v_call: TRBV7-8
clone_size: -
d_call: TRBD1
j_call: TRBJ1-5
cdr3_nt: TGTGCCAGCAGCAGGGGGACAGGGAGCAATCAGCCCCAGCATTTT
cdr3_aa: CASSRGTGSNQPQHF

v_call: TRBV4-3
clone_size: -
d_call: TRBD2
j_call: TRBJ2-7
cdr3_nt: TGCGCCAGCAGCCAAGATCGTCGGGGGGGGACCTACGAGCAGTACTTC
cdr3_aa: CASSQDRRGGTYEQYF

v_call: TRBV2
clone_size: -
d_call: -
j_call: TRBJ1-5
cdr3_nt: TGTGCCAGCAGTGGGAGGGTAGGGAATCAGCCCCAGCATTTT
cdr3_aa: CASSGRVGNQPQHF

v_call: TRBV24-1
clone_size: -
d_call: -
j_call: TRBJ2-2
cdr3_nt: TGTGCCACCAGTGGTCGGACAGGGGAGCTGTTTTTT
cdr3_aa: CATSGRTGELFF

v_call: TRBV7-2
clone_size: -
d_call: TRBD2
j_call: TRBJ2-1
cdr3_nt: TGTGCCAGCAGCTTTTTAGCGGGGGGGCGGGTTGAGCAGTTCTTC
cdr3_aa: CASSFLAGGRVEQFF

v_call: TRBV3-1/TRBV3-2
clone_size: -
d_call: TRBD2
j_call: TRBJ2-3
cdr3_nt: TGTGCCAGCAGCCATGGGACTAGAGCAGATACGCAGTATTTT
cdr3_aa: CASSHGTRADTQYF

v_call: TRBV19
clone_size: -
d_call: -
j_call: TRBJ1-5
cdr3_nt: TGTGCCAGTAACAGTCAGTATAGCAATCAGCCCCAGCATTTT
cdr3_aa: CASNSQYSNQPQHF

v_call: TRBV2
clone_size: -
d_call: -
j_call: TRBJ1-2
cdr3_nt: TGTGCCAGCAGTGTGGAGGCTCGCTATGGCTACACCTTC
cdr3_aa: CASSVEARYGYTF